The 3 T cell receptor beta chains in this list originate from one sample, sequenced in a study of early T cells in non-severe SARS-CoV-2 infection. TCRdb processed the 5' RACE reads anew with MiXCR; each CDR3 protein has one entry. This table has 60,000 to 75,000 distinct CDR3 sequences, about 4.9% appearing once. The input for sequencing was whole blood, taken at baseline. Receptors originate from an adult who was a healthcare worker with PCR-confirmed SARS-CoV-2 infection or an uninfected control (not recorded which). The donor label of this sample is uncertain.

The chain has TRBV29-1 and TRBJ1-4; D uncertain. Germline lookup yields CDR1 SQVTM and CDR2 ANQGSEA. This CDR3 contains 14 residues. V was clipped by 4 bases and J by 3 bases, with 12 bases between them. This CDR3 is CSVGFGLSNEKLFF. The DNA for the CDR3 is TGCAGCGTTGGTTTTGGTTTGTCTAATGAAAAACTGTTTTTT.

This clonotype was detected many times. V usage is TRBV12-3 or TRBV12-4 and J usage is TRBJ2-1, with D perhaps TRBD1 (6 bases). The length of the CDR3 is 14 residues. The V end was cut by 2 bases, the J end by 5 bases, with 10 bases between. The CDR3 reads CASSLRDTHNEQFF. The DNA for the CDR3 is TGTGCCAGCAGTTTAAGGGACACCCACAATGAGCAGTTCTTC.

This clonotype occurred many times. The V gene is TRBV12-3 or TRBV12-4, the J gene TRBJ1-1; D gene uncertain. CDR3 length: 14 residues. Deletions cut 2 bases from V and 2 bases from J, with 9 bases between. In DNA, the CDR3 is TGTGCCAGCAGTTTATGGGGTTCAAACACTGAAGCTTTCTTT. It is translated as CASSLWGSNTEAFF.